This T cell receptor (beta chain) was recorded in a study of cytomegalovirus exposure and HLA in healthy donors. Assay: immunoSEQ multiplex PCR; the TCRdb copy retains only in-frame clones and omits some. This table has 100,000 to 150,000 clones, roughly 90% appearing once. The CDR3 is 13 residues long. CDR1 SEHNR and CDR2 FQNEAQ come from the germline V gene (reference sequence). The J segment lost 0 bases and the V segment lost 9 bases, leaving 5 bases of the junction unmatched. The chain is built from TRBV7-9 and TRBJ2-7; 7 bases match TRBD1. This sequence was found in a young man in good health and CMV-seronegative. The specimen was PBMCs. The CDR3 DNA reads as TGTGCCAGTGGGGACAGCAACTCCTACGAGCAGTACTTC. Encoded protein: CASGDSNSYEQYF.